This T cell receptor (beta chain) came from a study of T cell responses to AZD1222 COVID-19 vaccine. Study-wide results and caveats: Spike-specific TCR breadth and depth both grew after two AZD1222 doses.

TCRdb keeps only in-frame clones here, not all; method: immunoSEQ multiplex PCR. The repertoire holds over 120,000 clones, more than 85% seen once, with 4.5% to 5.5% in the top ten. The germline gives CDR1 LNHDA, CDR2 SQIVND (reference sequence). This CDR3 is built from 14 residues. Trimming at V came to 1 base and at J to 4 bases, leaving 3 bases not matched to a gene. This clone is a singleton in its sample. Its antigen is unknown. V usage is TRBV19 and J usage is TRBJ2-5, with TRBD1 matching over 7 bases. Sequencing used peripheral blood, obtained on day 0 of AZD1222 vaccination. The clonotype comes from an adult in good health. The DNA of the CDR3 is TGTGCCAGTAGTATAGGTTGGACAGGAGAGACCCAGTACTTC. Encoded protein: CASSIGWTGETQYF.